This entry lists 6 T cell receptor beta chains sequenced from one sample in a study of T cell responses to AZD1222 COVID-19 vaccine. Sequenced by immunoSEQ multiplex PCR; TCRdb stores in-frame clones only, minus some. The table includes over 120,000 clones, 80% to 95% detected once. This specimen consisted of peripheral blood, obtained on day 0 of AZD1222 vaccination. The receptors here all came from an adult in good health.

This clone occurred once. This chain connects TRBV12-3 or TRBV12-4 to TRBJ2-1; 7 nucleotides agree with TRBD1. The CDR3 has 11 residues. Losses at the gene ends were 6 bases for V and 16 bases for J; bases not matched to a gene: 9. The CDR3 sequence: CASSTGVRGFF. In nucleotides, the CDR3 is TGTGCCAGCAGCACAGGGGTTAGGGGCTTCTTC.

V gene TRBV6-5 combines with J gene TRBJ2-7; the match to TRBD1 covers 10 bases. Per germline, CDR1 MNHEY and CDR2 SVGAGI. Unmatched junction bases numbered 13, after V lost 8 bases and J lost 9 bases. This CDR3 has 14 amino acids. CDR3 in amino acids: CASGSGQGWIGQYF. The CDR3 bases are TGTGCCAGCGGTTCGGGACAGGGGTGGATAGGGCAGTACTTC.

The V gene is TRBV13, the J gene TRBJ2-3; 11 positions agree with TRBD2. The V and J ends lost 5 bases and 13 bases, in that order; junction bases with no gene match: 17. Germline lookup yields CDR1 PRHDT and CDR2 FYEKMQ (reference sequence). The CDR3 contains 16 residues. The CDR3 reads CASSTWTTSGSRSKYF. In DNA form, the CDR3 reads TGTGCCAGCAGCACCTGGACTACTAGCGGGAGTAGGTCGAAGTATTTT.

The chain carries TRBV11-2 and TRBJ1-6; D remains unclear. The germline CDR1 and CDR2 sequences are SGHAT and FQNNGV. This CDR3 contains 13 residues. V shed 5 bases and J shed 8 bases, with 10 bases lying between them. In DNA form, the CDR3 reads TGTGCCAGCAGCCCCCGACCGGATTCACCCCTCCACTTT. This translates into CASSPRPDSPLHF.

V and J are TRBV6-4 and TRBJ1-1, with 8 positions matching TRBD1. Per germline, CDR1 MRHNA and CDR2 SNTAGT. V trimming: 4 bases; J trimming: 4 bases; junction bases outside the gene matches: 5. The CDR3 sequence is 14 residues long. CDR3 coding DNA: TGTGCCAGCAGTGCCGGACAGGGTTCCACTGAAGCTTTCTTT. This gives the protein CASSAGQGSTEAFF.

The chain combines TRBV27 with TRBJ2-3, with D hard to call. The CDR3 length is 13 residues. The V and J ends lost 2 bases and 7 bases respectively, with 10 bases between them. The germline gives CDR1 MNHEY, CDR2 SMNVEV (reference sequence). The CDR3 protein is CASSLVSPNTQYF. The CDR3 DNA follows: TGTGCCAGCAGTTTAGTTTCCCCAAATACGCAGTATTTT.